This T cell receptor (beta chain) was captured in a study of technical replicates of blood from four donors. Here immunoSEQ multiplex PCR was the method, and the copy in TCRdb shows in-frame clones only, minus some. Of 60,000 or so clones listed, about 87% are singletons. Sequenced: PBMCs. This receptor was taken from a human donor in good health. Some clones in this sample may be carry-over from other donors' samples.

The CDR3 loop is CASSGQGEAFF. CDR3 in DNA: TGTGCCAGCAGTGGTCAGGGTGAAGCTTTCTTT. The chain links TRBV6-1 to TRBJ1-1; tentative D call: TRBD1 (5 bases). Germline assignment: CDR1 MNHNS and CDR2 SASEGT. V was pared by 4 bases and J by 7 bases, with 7 bases between. CDR3 length: 11 amino acids.